Shown below are 3 T cell receptor beta chains from a single sample sequenced in a study of cytomegalovirus exposure and HLA in healthy donors. The PCR ran on 60 Vbeta and 13 Jbeta primers. The repertoire was sequenced with immunoSEQ multiplex PCR; TCRdb's copy has only in-frame clones and lacks some. Of around 130,000 clones in the sample, 83% were seen once. The source material was PBMCs. These receptor sequences come from a girl aged 2 to 9 in good health and CMV-seronegative.

This chain uses TRBV27 with TRBJ2-1; TRBD2 is a possible D gene (5 bases). The CDR3 runs to 14 residues. Germline V gene sequence: CDR1 MNHEY, CDR2 SMNVEV (reference sequence). The V end was cut by 5 bases, the J end by 10 bases, with 18 bases between. The CDR3 coding sequence is TGTGCCAGCAGTCCTGGCGGGCGTGTGGCGGAGCAGTTCTTC. Protein product: CASSPGGRVAEQFF.

This chain joins TRBV28 and TRBJ1-3, with D unclear. The V gene lost 3 bases and the J gene lost 0 bases, with 9 bases spanning the gap. This CDR3 is 15 amino acids long. Per the germline V gene, CDR1 is MDHEN and CDR2 is SYDVKM. This CDR3 reads CASSLGRNSGNTIYF. In nucleotides, the CDR3 is TGTGCCAGCAGTTTGGGCAGAAACTCTGGAAACACCATATATTTT.

J is TRBJ1-2 and V is TRBV6-5; 9 nucleotides agree with TRBD1. V trimming: 4 bases; J trimming: 8 bases; junction bases outside the gene matches: 5. From germline, CDR1 is MNHEY and CDR2 SVGAGI. This CDR3 is 13 amino acids long. The chain's CDR3 is CASSLQGARGYTF. The CDR3 region has the DNA TGTGCCAGCAGTTTACAGGGGGCGCGAGGCTACACCTTC.